This TCR beta chain was sequenced for a study of control samples from healthy donors and cancer patients. This CDR3 comprises 12 residues. V was pared by 6 bases and J by 12 bases, with 18 bases between. Germline V CDR1 and CDR2: SNHLY, FYNNEI. Profiling relied on immunoSEQ multiplex PCR, and the TCRdb table lists in-frame clones only, not all of them. The sample shows under 150,000 clones, around 90% of them seen only once. Sequenced: blood. This clonotype was sampled from a young man in good health. This chain links TRBV2 with TRBJ2-7, with TRBD1 as a possible D gene (6 bases). The CDR3 sequence: CASSLRTAQGYF. CDR3 DNA sequence: TGTGCCAGCAGCTTAAGGACAGCGCAGGGGTACTTC.